Listed here are 11 T cell receptor beta chains from one sample, sequenced in a study of neurological immune-mediated disorders. Using its own MiXCR run on the 5' RACE reads, TCRdb lists one record per CDR3 protein. The sample lists fewer than 35,000 distinct CDR3 sequences; about 3.1% were seen once. Sample: PBMCs. The receptors here all came from a woman aged 25 to 39 with multiple sclerosis.

Ten or more counts support this clonotype. The V gene is TRBV20-1, the J gene TRBJ2-7, with TRBD1 matching over 11 bases. V shed 0 bases and J 3 bases; nucleotides not matched to a gene: 1. This CDR3 contains 14 residues. Per germline, CDR1 DFQATT and CDR2 SNEGSKA (reference sequence). The chain's CDR3 is CSAREGQGGYEQYF. The CDR3 DNA is TGCAGTGCTAGAGAGGGACAGGGGGGCTACGAGCAGTACTTC.

The chain is built from TRBV2 and TRBJ2-5; TRBD2 might be the D (5 bases). Trimming took 5 bases from V and 1 from J, leaving 14 bases between them. Germline values: CDR1 SNHLY, CDR2 FYNNEI. CDR3 length: 15 amino acids. CDR3 nucleotide sequence: TGTGCCAGCAGTTCTCGGGGAGTCTCCCAAGAGACCCAGTACTTC. Translating gives CASSSRGVSQETQYF. Supplemented by reference TRBV2 and TRBJ2-5, the full variable domain reads EPEVTQTPSHQVTQMGQEVILRCVPISNHLYFYWYRQILGQKVEFLVSFYNNEISEKSEIFDDQFSVERPDGSNFTLKIRSTKLEDSAMYFCASSSRGVSQETQYFGPGTRLLVL.

This clonotype was recorded at least ten times. This sequence joins TRBV7-4 and TRBJ1-5; D perhaps matches TRBD1 (6 bases). Trimming took off 1 base at V and 4 bases at J, with 23 bases between the two ends. Germline V gene data show CDR1 as SGHVT and CDR2 as SQSDAQ. The CDR3 runs 19 residues. CDR3 amino acids: CASSLDTQGESIGNQPQHF. In DNA, the CDR3 is TGTGCCAGCAGCTTAGATACACAGGGAGAGTCTATCGGGAATCAGCCCCAGCATTTT. The full variable domain, completed using reference TRBV7-4 and TRBJ1-5, is GAGVSQSPRYKVAKRGRDVALRCDSISGHVTLYWYRQTLGQGSEVLTYSQSDAQRDKSGRPSGRFSAERPERSVSTLKIQRTEQGDSAVYLCASSLDTQGESIGNQPQHFGDGTRLSIL.

In its sample, this clonotype was seen many times. The genes are TRBV7-9 and TRBJ2-1; 8 bases fit TRBD1. Germline loops: CDR1 SEHNR, CDR2 FQNEAQ (reference sequence). CDR3 length equals 15 residues. The V and J ends lost 3 bases and 3 bases, in that order; junction bases with no gene match: 4. The CDR3 sequence is CASSFRQGNYNEQFF. The DNA of the CDR3 is TGTGCCAGCAGCTTCCGACAGGGGAACTACAATGAGCAGTTCTTC.

There are many counts of this clonotype. The chain uses TRBV7-9 and TRBJ2-7; 8 bases line up with TRBD2. Germline V CDR1 and CDR2: SEHNR, FQNEAQ (reference sequence). The CDR3 runs 16 residues. V was clipped by 3 bases and J by 2 bases; unmatched bases: 9. CDR3 amino acids: CASSFSTGGRTYEQYF. In DNA form, the CDR3 reads TGTGCCAGCAGCTTTTCGACGGGCGGGAGGACCTACGAGCAGTACTTC.

This clonotype was recorded many times. The CDR3 loop is CASSSIAGPVPEFF. DNA for the CDR3: TGTGCCAGCAGCTCAATAGCGGGTCCAGTACCAGAATTCTTC. The chain is built from TRBV7-9 and TRBJ2-1; 7 bases align to TRBD2. The CDR3 loop spans 14 amino acids. Germline V gives CDR1 SEHNR, CDR2 FQNEAQ (reference sequence). V gave up 4 bases and J gave up 16 bases; unmatched junction bases: 16. The entire variable domain, with the rest obtained from reference TRBV7-9 and TRBJ2-1, is as follows: DTGVSQNPRHKITKRGQNVTFRCDPISEHNRLYWYRQTLGQGPEFLTYFQNEAQLEKSRLLSDRFSAERPKGSFSTLEIQRTEQGDSAMYLCASSSIAGPVPEFFGPGTRLTVL.

This clonotype was counted many times. Possible read error: a much larger clone is one base away. This chain uses TRBV5-1 with TRBJ1-1; no firm D call. Germline CDR1 SGHRS, CDR2 YFSETQ. This CDR3 spans 13 amino acids. Trimming pared 5 bases from V and 4 bases from J, leaving 12 bases between. Here the CDR3 reads CASRSTDGTEAFF. In DNA, the CDR3 is TGCGCCAGCAGGTCCACGGACGGCACTGAAGCTTTCTTT.

This clonotype was seen at least ten times. One junction end does not reproduce the germline sequence, and a read error may be involved. The chain uses TRBV10-2 and TRBJ1-5; the D gene is possibly TRBD1 (5 bases). The CDR3 sequence is 13 residues long. Germline loops: CDR1 WSHSY, CDR2 SAAADI. The CDR3 protein is CASSQGTNQPQNF. The CDR3 DNA reads TGCGCCAGCAGTCAGGGTACCAATCAGCCCCAGAATTTT.

This clonotype was observed a few times. V is TRBV7-9 and J is TRBJ2-2; D possibly uses TRBD1 or TRBD2 (5 bases each). Germline assignment: CDR1 SEHNR and CDR2 FQNEAQ (reference sequence). The CDR3 covers 15 residues. V lost 2 bases, J lost 5 bases, and 12 bases lay in between. The CDR3 spells CASSLYQGETGELFF. CDR3 DNA sequence: TGTGCCAGCAGCTTATACCAGGGAGAGACCGGGGAGCTGTTTTTT.

This clonotype was observed many times. This rearrangement joins TRBV20-1 to TRBJ1-6, with D possibly being TRBD1 (6 bases). CDR3 length: 14 amino acids. CDR1 is DFQATT, CDR2 SNEGSKA, per germline (reference sequence). The V gene lost 0 bases and the J gene lost 8 bases, with 11 bases spanning the gap. Here the CDR3 DNA reads TGCAGTGCTAGAGAAACAGGGTCCTATTCACCCCTCCACTTT. As protein: CSARETGSYSPLHF.

The table lists this clonotype with many counts. The gene calls are TRBV12-3 or TRBV12-4 and TRBJ1-1; TRBD1 agrees at 8 bases. CDR3 length equals 15 residues. The V and J ends lost 4 bases and 0 bases, in that order; junction bases with no gene match: 4. In nucleotides, the CDR3 is TGTGCCAGCAGTTACCGACAGGGGCTGAACACTGAAGCTTTCTTT. It is translated as CASSYRQGLNTEAFF.